The T cell receptor (beta chain) described here comes from a study of cytomegalovirus exposure and HLA in healthy donors. With respect to this clone: Its target is not known.

Everyone who donated was a healthy bone marrow donor. CDR1 SGDLS and CDR2 YYNGEE come from the germline V gene. V shed 4 bases and J 7 bases; nucleotides not matched to a gene: 11. The CDR3 spans 16 residues. The primer mix had 60 Vbeta and 13 Jbeta primers. Sequencing used immunoSEQ multiplex PCR; TCRdb keeps in-frame clones, though not all of them. The sample has some 90,000 clones, about four fifths seen once. Study-level points and caveats: Immune exposure data for these donors was limited to CMV serostatus.

The chain has TRBV9 and TRBJ1-6; 7 bases map to TRBD1. The sequenced sample was PBMCs. This receptor was taken from a woman in her 70s in good health and CMV-seropositive. The CDR3 region is CASSLNPGTENSPLHF. CDR3 coding DNA: TGTGCCAGCAGCTTGAACCCCGGGACAGAGAATTCACCCCTCCACTTT.